This T cell receptor beta chain was documented in a study of CD8 T cells in ankylosing spondylitis. TCR beta libraries were made by quantitative 5'-RACE with molecular barcodes. TCRdb itself ran the 5' RACE reads through MiXCR, one entry per CDR3 protein. The sample records roughly 150,000 distinct CDR3 sequences, 25% to 35% being singletons. Broader study findings: Enrichment of disease-linked clones was reportedly significant in matched ankylosing spondylitis synovial fluid. Blood from ankylosing spondylitis patients appeared to carry a characteristic eight-variant TCR beta motif. Peripheral blood held disease-linked clones only at relatively low frequency, and these were CD8+.

This CDR3 has 14 amino acids. Trimming pared 7 bases from V and 0 bases from J, leaving 13 bases between. This clonotype occurred a few times. The antigen remains unidentified. The J gene is TRBJ2-7, the V gene TRBV12-3 or TRBV12-4; tentative D call: TRBD1 (6 bases). The receptor's source is a male donor with ankylosing spondylitis. The sequenced material came from synovial fluid, either unsorted or a sorted T cell fraction (not recorded which). The CDR3 nucleotides read TGTGCCAGCACTTTGGGACACCTCTCCTACGAGCAGTACTTC. This encodes CASTLGHLSYEQYF.